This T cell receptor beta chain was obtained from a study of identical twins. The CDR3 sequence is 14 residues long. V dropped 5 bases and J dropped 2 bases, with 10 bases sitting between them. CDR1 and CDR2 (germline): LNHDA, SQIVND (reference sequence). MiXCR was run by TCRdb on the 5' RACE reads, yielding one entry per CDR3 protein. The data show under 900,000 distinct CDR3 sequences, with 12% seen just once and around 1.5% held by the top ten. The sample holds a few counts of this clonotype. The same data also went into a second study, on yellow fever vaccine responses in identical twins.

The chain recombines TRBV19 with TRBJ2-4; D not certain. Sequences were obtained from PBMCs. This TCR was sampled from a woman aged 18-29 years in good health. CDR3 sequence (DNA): TGTGCCAGTAGTCCTGTGGGGACCAAAAACATTCAGTACTTC. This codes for CASSPVGTKNIQYF.